A single sample is the source of the 31 T cell receptor beta chains below, sequenced in a study of T cell repertoires in cytomegalovirus infection. Antigens of these TCRs are unknown. One entry per CDR3 protein, called by TCRdb with MiXCR from the reads. Among approximately 73,000 distinct CDR3 sequences listed, roughly 40% were seen once. The sequences come from CD8+ T cells from cultured PBMCs, collected from culture after CMV antigen stimulation. The receptors derive from a human donor in good health (CMV status not recorded). Some clones in this sample may be carry-over from other donors' samples.

The V call is TRBV27, the J call TRBJ1-4; D possibly corresponds to TRBD1 (6 bases). CDR3 size: 15 residues. V was shortened by 6 bases and J by 1 base, with 12 bases between the two germline ends. Germline lookup yields CDR1 MNHEY and CDR2 SMNVEV (reference sequence). CDR3 nucleotides: TGTGCCAGCAGGCCCGAGGGGGGAACTAATGAAAAACTGTTTTTT. Amino acids: CASRPEGGTNEKLFF.

V usage is TRBV7-9 and J usage is TRBJ2-2, with D perhaps given as TRBD1 or TRBD2 (5 bases each). There are 14 residues in the CDR3. Germline V gene sequence: CDR1 SEHNR, CDR2 FQNEAQ (reference sequence). The ends were cut back, 6 bases at V and 13 bases at J, with 21 bases in the middle. The CDR3 spells CASSAGTDPPGLFF. Written as DNA, the CDR3 is TGTGCCAGCAGTGCCGGGACCGACCCTCCCGGGCTGTTTTTT.

This chain uses TRBV27 with TRBJ2-3, with 13 bases matching TRBD2. V shed 3 bases and J 2 bases; nucleotides not matched to a gene: 8. The CDR3 loop spans 18 amino acids. CDR1 and CDR2 (germline): MNHEY, SMNVEV (reference sequence). Here the CDR3 reads CASSFAQTSGGTTDTQYF. The DNA of the CDR3 is TGTGCCAGCAGTTTTGCCCAGACTAGCGGGGGGACCACAGATACGCAGTATTTT.

This clonotype has only a few counts. The chain combines TRBV7-9 with TRBJ2-1; maybe TRBD2 (6 bases). V lost 6 bases, J lost 6 bases, and 21 bases lay in between. This CDR3 is 16 amino acids long. The germline CDR1 and CDR2 sequences are SEHNR and FQNEAQ (reference sequence). The CDR3 protein is CASSPKSGRESNEQFF. Here the CDR3 DNA reads TGTGCCAGCAGTCCCAAGTCCGGGAGAGAGTCCAATGAGCAGTTCTTC. Drawing the rest from reference TRBV7-9 and TRBJ2-1, the complete variable domain is DTGVSQNPRHKITKRGQNVTFRCDPISEHNRLYWYRQTLGQGPEFLTYFQNEAQLEKSRLLSDRFSAERPKGSFSTLEIQRTEQGDSAMYLCASSPKSGRESNEQFFGPGTRLTVL.

Here the CDR3 DNA reads TGTGCCAGCAGTTCTGCTAGCACAGATACGCAGTATTTT. This gives the protein CASSSASTDTQYF. The chain links TRBV6-6 to TRBJ2-3; D not resolved. Germline CDR1 and CDR2: MNHNY and SVGAGI (reference sequence). V lost 4 bases and J lost 0, with 5 bases in between. The CDR3 totals 13 residues.

The table lists this clonotype with a few counts. This chain uses TRBV7-9 with TRBJ2-3; weak D call: TRBD1 (6 bases). V was clipped by 3 bases and J by 3 bases, with 19 bases between them. This CDR3 region has 17 residues. Germline V gene data show CDR1 as SEHNR and CDR2 as FQNEAQ (reference sequence). CDR3 nucleotide sequence: TGTGCCAGCAGCTTGGACCTACAGGGATCCCCTACAGATACGCAGTATTTT. The encoded protein is CASSLDLQGSPTDTQYF.

The chain is built from TRBV7-2 and TRBJ1-1, with D uncertain. Trimming took off 3 bases at V and 6 bases at J, with 14 bases between the two ends. Germline loops: CDR1 SGHTA, CDR2 FQGNSA. The CDR3 spans 14 residues. The CDR3, as DNA: TGTGCCAGCAGCTTGGGAAAGCCAGGAGCTGAAGCTTTCTTT. Its translation: CASSLGKPGAEAFF.

This chain joins TRBV4-1 and TRBJ1-2; D call uncertain. The V end lost 0 bases, the J end lost 4 bases, and 15 bases lay between the germline ends. This CDR3 comprises 16 residues. The germline V gene encodes CDR1 MGHRA and CDR2 YSYEKL. The CDR3 region is CASSQETLVSRYGYTF. CDR3 nucleotides: TGCGCCAGCAGCCAAGAAACACTGGTTTCTCGCTATGGCTACACCTTC.

The chain has TRBV6-1 and TRBJ1-5; 7 bases match TRBD1. From germline, CDR1 is MNHNS and CDR2 SASEGT. The V gene end was trimmed by 1 base and the J gene end by 3 bases; junction bases not matched to a gene: 24. CDR3 length: 22 amino acids. CDR3 region: CASSEGVLGQDLRGLFNQPQHF. CDR3 DNA sequence: TGTGCCAGCAGTGAAGGTGTTCTCGGACAGGATCTCCGTGGGCTTTTCAATCAGCCCCAGCATTTT.

This clonotype was seen a handful of times. The rearrangement joins TRBV7-9 to TRBJ2-5, with D possibly TRBD1 on 5 matching bases. V lost 7 bases and J 1 base, leaving 10 bases between the germline ends. This CDR3 region has 13 residues. The germline V gene encodes CDR1 SEHNR and CDR2 FQNEAQ (reference sequence). Here the CDR3 reads CASNTDSQETQYF. DNA of the CDR3: TGTGCCAGCAACACCGACAGCCAAGAGACCCAGTACTTC.

The table lists this clonotype with a count of one. V is TRBV15 and J is TRBJ2-3; D may be TRBD2 (6 bases). Trimming left V 0 bases short and J 0 bases short, with 13 bases between. There are 17 residues in the CDR3. Germline V lookup: CDR1 LNHNV, CDR2 YYDKDF (reference sequence). The CDR3 DNA is TGTGCCACCAGCAGAGATGGGGTAGCGGCTAGCACAGATACGCAGTATTTT. The encoded protein is CATSRDGVAASTDTQYF.

A few counts support this clonotype. The chain employs TRBV11-1 and TRBJ2-3; 11 bases align to TRBD2. The CDR3 spans 17 residues. Germline trimming cut 1 base from V and 2 bases from J; bases unmatched to any gene: 5. Germline V gene lookup returns CDR1 SGHAT and CDR2 FQDESV (reference sequence). CDR3 sequence reads: CASSLVGTSGPTDTQYF. DNA of the CDR3: TGTGCCAGCAGCTTAGTGGGGACTAGCGGTCCCACAGATACGCAGTATTTT. Full variable domain (rest looked up from reference TRBV11-1 and TRBJ2-3): EAEVAQSPRYKITEKSQAVAFWCDPISGHATLYWYRQILGQGPELLVQFQDESVVDDSQLPKDRFSAERLKGVDSTLKIQPAELGDSAMYLCASSLVGTSGPTDTQYFGPGTRLTVL.

The CDR3, as DNA: TGCGCCAGCAGCCAAGTACAGAACTATGGCTACACCTTC. Amino acid sequence: CASSQVQNYGYTF. V is TRBV4-1 and J is TRBJ1-2; no clear D gene. This CDR3 is 13 amino acids long. V gave up 1 base and J gave up 2 bases, with 5 bases separating them. Per germline, CDR1 MGHRA and CDR2 YSYEKL.

This clonotype was counted ten times or more. The rearrangement joins TRBV27 to TRBJ2-7; the D gene could be TRBD1 or TRBD2 (5 bases each). This CDR3 is 14 amino acids long. Trimming stripped 4 bases from V and 5 bases from J, with 15 bases between. Germline loops: CDR1 MNHEY, CDR2 SMNVEV (reference sequence). CDR3 region: CASSSTDWGDEQYF. The CDR3 DNA sequence: TGTGCCAGCAGTTCGACAGATTGGGGAGACGAGCAGTACTTC.

This clonotype has just a few counts. The chain is built from TRBV5-1 and TRBJ2-7, with D perhaps assigned TRBD1 or TRBD2 (5 bases each). Trimming stripped 4 bases from V and 0 bases from J, with 14 bases between. There are 15 residues in the CDR3. Germline CDR1 and CDR2: SGHRS and YFSETQ. The CDR3 DNA reads TGCGCCAGCAGCGTTTTAGGGGAGAGCTCCTACGAGCAGTACTTC. It specifies CASSVLGESSYEQYF.

With regard to this clonotype: The conserved closing phenylalanine or tryptophan is absent in this CDR3, likely reflecting a read error. This sequence joins TRBV7-4 and TRBJ2-7, with 7 positions matching TRBD1. Germline V CDR1 and CDR2: SGHVT, SQSDAQ. The length of the CDR3 is 15 residues. With 5 bases clipped from V and 1 base from J, the junction kept 8 bases outside the gene matches. The CDR3 region has the DNA TGTGCCAGCAGCGGCCGGGACAGACAGTCCTACGAGCAGTACTTA. Protein product: CASSGRDRQSYEQYL.

This clonotype was counted only a few times. V and J are TRBV5-6 and TRBJ1-1, with TRBD1 matching over 10 bases. The CDR3 runs to 13 residues. Germline trimming cut 3 bases from V and 11 bases from J; bases unmatched to any gene: 7. Germline V gene sequence: CDR1 SGHDT, CDR2 YYEEEE. The CDR3 coding sequence is TGTGCCAGCAGCTCCGACAGGGGGCCGGAGGCTTTCTTT. This encodes CASSSDRGPEAFF.

This clonotype was counted at least ten times. The chain links TRBV7-2 to TRBJ2-2; 15 bases are a match to TRBD2. CDR3 length: 15 residues. The junction had 4 bases not matched to a gene; V was cut back by 5 bases and J by 9 bases. Germline assignment: CDR1 SGHTA and CDR2 FQGNSA. The CDR3 here is CASSPGLAGGRELFF. For the CDR3, the DNA is TGTGCCAGCAGCCCGGGACTAGCGGGGGGTCGGGAGCTGTTTTTT.

The J gene is TRBJ1-4, the V gene TRBV4-1; D is possibly TRBD1 (6 bases). V gave up 2 bases and J gave up 3 bases, with 19 bases separating them. The CDR3 is 18 residues long. The germline gives CDR1 MGHRA, CDR2 YSYEKL. The CDR3 loop reads CASSQSVGAREANEKLFF. For the CDR3, the DNA is TGCGCCAGCAGCCAATCCGTGGGGGCTAGGGAGGCTAATGAAAAACTGTTTTTT.

This clonotype was observed a few times. The chain uses TRBV11-2 and TRBJ1-6; D is unresolved. The CDR3 runs to 16 residues. Trimming shortened V by 4 bases and J by 14 bases, and 24 bases separated the two germline ends. Germline V CDR1 and CDR2: SGHAT, FQNNGV. The CDR3 here is CASSSPLASYFGALHF. The CDR3, as DNA: TGTGCCAGCAGCTCGCCCCTGGCCAGCTACTTTGGGGCCCTCCACTTT. The full variable domain, with the rest looked up from reference TRBV11-2 and TRBJ1-6, is EAGVAQSPRYKIIEKRQSVAFWCNPISGHATLYWYQQILGQGPKLLIQFQNNGVVDDSQLPKDRFSAERLKGVDSTLKIQPAKLEDSAVYLCASSSPLASYFGALHFGNGTRLTVT.

The chain employs TRBV28 and TRBJ2-2; D is possibly TRBD2 (7 bases). Per the germline V gene, CDR1 is MDHEN and CDR2 is SYDVKM. Trimming shortened V by 8 bases and J by 0 bases, and 13 bases separated the two germline ends. The CDR3 consists of 15 residues. DNA for the CDR3: TGTGCCAGCTTAGAAGGGGGGGCGAACACCGGGGAGCTGTTTTTT. Its translation: CASLEGGANTGELFF.

The chain carries TRBV12-3 or TRBV12-4 and TRBJ2-5; no clear D. This CDR3 region has 16 residues. Trimming cost V 4 bases and J 7 bases, with 22 bases left between them. The CDR3 spells CASSSPEVAASRTQYF. The CDR3 nucleotides are TGTGCCAGCAGTTCACCCGAGGTGGCGGCCTCACGGACCCAGTACTTC.

V usage is TRBV7-9 and J usage is TRBJ1-2; D gene ambiguous. V dropped 4 bases and J dropped 0 bases, with 12 bases sitting between them. This CDR3 has 15 residues. Germline CDR1 and CDR2: SEHNR and FQNEAQ (reference sequence). The CDR3 DNA reads as TGTGCCAGCAGCTCGGAGGGTTCGGCTAACTATGGCTACACCTTC. Encoded protein: CASSSEGSANYGYTF.

This rearrangement joins TRBV7-3 to TRBJ2-7, with TRBD1 matching 8 bases. CDR3 length: 15 amino acids. In germline, CDR1 is SGHTA, CDR2 FQGTGA. The trim removed 5 bases at V and 5 bases at J, leaving 11 bases unmatched. The CDR3 DNA is TGTGCCAGCAGCCCCCCAGGGGGCAGATTCAACGAGCAGTACTTC. It encodes CASSPPGGRFNEQYF.

In DNA form, the CDR3 reads TGCGCCAGCAGCCAAATGTTACAGGCGAACACTGAAGCTTTCTTT. Amino acid sequence: CASSQMLQANTEAFF. The chain links TRBV4-1 to TRBJ1-1, with a tentative D call TRBD1 (5 bases). This CDR3 has 15 amino acids. Trimming took off 2 bases at V and 1 base at J, with 11 bases between the two ends. CDR1 MGHRA and CDR2 YSYEKL come from the germline V gene.

The gene calls are TRBV7-2 and TRBJ2-5; 7 bases fit TRBD1. The J segment lost 1 base and the V segment lost 3 bases, leaving 2 bases of the junction unmatched. CDR1 SGHTA and CDR2 FQGNSA come from the germline V gene. This CDR3 region has 14 residues. CDR3 loop: CASSFRDSQETQYF. The CDR3 nucleotides read TGTGCCAGCAGCTTCCGGGACAGCCAAGAGACCCAGTACTTC.

Concerning this clonotype itself: Sequence at one end of the junction differs from germline and may be a read error. The V and J genes are TRBV7-7 and TRBJ2-5; D remains ambiguous. The V gene's germline CDR1 is SSHAT and CDR2 FNYEAQ (reference sequence). This CDR3 comprises 15 residues. CDR3 coding DNA: TGTGCTAGCAGCTTAGGCCCCGCTGGACAAGAGACCCAGTACTTC. Its protein is CASSLGPAGQETQYF.

This clonotype was picked up a small number of times. V gene TRBV6-5 combines with J gene TRBJ2-5; D call uncertain. Germline assignment: CDR1 MNHEY and CDR2 SVGAGI. The CDR3 sequence is 14 residues long. V was pared by 5 bases and J by 5 bases, with 15 bases between. The chain's CDR3 is CASSLGSGIETQYF. DNA of the CDR3: TGTGCCAGCAGTCTCGGCAGTGGTATTGAGACCCAGTACTTC.

The chain joins TRBV29-1 to TRBJ2-3; D is uncertain. Trimming removed 4 bases at V and 0 bases at J, with 5 bases between. The CDR3 extends over 12 amino acids. Looked up from germline, CDR1 is SQVTM and CDR2 is ANQGSEA. CDR3 region: CSVGSSTDTQYF. In DNA form, the CDR3 reads TGCAGCGTTGGTTCCAGCACAGATACGCAGTATTTT.

This clonotype was counted a single time. This chain connects TRBV27 to TRBJ2-1; D unresolved. The CDR3 is made up of 16 amino acids. Per the germline V gene, CDR1 is MNHEY and CDR2 is SMNVEV (reference sequence). V was clipped by 6 bases and J by 0 bases, with 15 bases between them. The CDR3 loop reads CASSRNGVSSYNEQFF. The CDR3 coding sequence is TGTGCCAGCAGCAGGAATGGCGTGAGCTCCTACAATGAGCAGTTCTTC.

The chain joins TRBV6-2 or TRBV6-3 to TRBJ2-7; 7 bases align to TRBD1. The CDR3 contains 16 residues. Per germline, CDR1 MNHEY and CDR2 SVGEGT. V dropped 6 bases and J dropped 6; count of bases not matched to a gene: 17. CDR3 nucleotide sequence: TGTGCCAGCAGCCGACGGGACAGTAGGAACTACCTCGAGCAGTACTTC. It specifies CASSRRDSRNYLEQYF.